The 14 T cell receptor beta chains in this list originate from one sample, sequenced in a study of T cell responses to AZD1222 COVID-19 vaccine. The table came from immunoSEQ multiplex PCR; TCRdb's copy has only in-frame clones and leaves some out. The sample lists approximately 150,000 clones, 88% seen once, with roughly 4% in the top ten. The input for sequencing was peripheral blood, taken 28 days after the second AZD1222 dose. The receptor set was obtained from an adult who received the AZD1222 COVID-19 vaccine.

This chain uses TRBV3-1 (or the pseudogene TRBV3-2) with TRBJ1-2; D is perhaps TRBD1 (5 bases). Per germline, CDR1 LGHDT and CDR2 YNNKEL (reference sequence). V was cut by 4 bases and J by 13 bases, with 22 bases left in between. The CDR3 runs to 14 residues. The DNA of the CDR3 is TGTGCCAGCAGCCCCGGGACGGCTCCGGCTCTCTCCACCTTC. Protein sequence: CASSPGTAPALSTF.

The chain has TRBV20-1 and TRBJ2-2; no definite D call. V lost 3 bases to trimming and J lost 0 bases, with 8 bases between them. The CDR3 is 14 amino acids. Germline V gene data show CDR1 as DFQATT and CDR2 as SNEGSKA (reference sequence). CDR3 DNA sequence: TGCAGTGCTAGTAAGGAGACGAACACCGGGGAGCTGTTTTTT. Its translation is CSASKETNTGELFF.

The chain uses TRBV7-9 and TRBJ1-5; D gene uncertain. V was cut by 2 bases and J by 4 bases, with 6 bases left in between. CDR1 SEHNR and CDR2 FQNEAQ come from the germline V gene (reference sequence). The CDR3 runs to 13 residues. The DNA for the CDR3 is TGTGCCAGCAGCTTAATGGGAAATCAGCCCCAGCATTTT. Amino acid sequence: CASSLMGNQPQHF.

Only a few counts were recorded for this clone. This chain joins TRBV19 and TRBJ2-2, with D unresolved. V shed 7 bases and J shed 2 bases, with 8 bases lying between them. The CDR3 runs 13 residues. Germline V gene sequence: CDR1 LNHDA, CDR2 SQIVND (reference sequence). The CDR3 reads CASKNSNTGELFF. DNA of the CDR3: TGTGCCAGTAAAAACAGTAACACCGGGGAGCTGTTTTTT.

J is TRBJ2-1 and V is TRBV6-5, with D possibly being TRBD2 (5 bases). The germline V gene has CDR1 MNHEY and CDR2 SVGAGI. Trimming shortened V by 7 bases and J by 4 bases, and 11 bases separated the two germline ends. The CDR3 has 13 residues. CDR3: CASKNGLYNEQFF. CDR3 coding DNA: TGTGCCAGCAAAAACGGACTGTACAATGAGCAGTTCTTC.

The rearrangement joins TRBV2 to TRBJ2-5; 9 positions agree with TRBD2. Germline trimming cut 4 bases from V and 5 bases from J; bases unmatched to any gene: 2. This CDR3 is 13 amino acids long. Germline CDR1 reads SNHLY; CDR2 reads FYNNEI. The CDR3 DNA reads as TGTGCCAGCAGTGGAACTAGCGGGGAGACCCAGTACTTC. Protein sequence: CASSGTSGETQYF.

V and J are TRBV19 and TRBJ1-1, with D maybe TRBD1 (5 bases). Germline V gene lookup returns CDR1 LNHDA and CDR2 SQIVND (reference sequence). This CDR3 spans 14 amino acids. The V end lost 0 bases, the J end lost 7 bases, and 12 bases lay between the germline ends. The CDR3 DNA reads TGTGCCAGTAGTATAGAAGCAGGGTTGGTTGAAGCTTTCTTT. It codes for CASSIEAGLVEAFF.

Regarding this clone: This CDR3 is also generated by other DNA sequences in the sample. V usage is TRBV19 and J usage is TRBJ2-2; D ambiguous. Germline V gene data show CDR1 as LNHDA and CDR2 as SQIVND (reference sequence). The V and J ends lost 4 bases and 8 bases respectively, with 8 bases between them. This CDR3 is 12 amino acids long. CDR3 sequence (DNA): TGTGCCAGTAGTACCCTAGGGGGGGAGCTGTTTTTT. It translates to CASSTLGGELFF.

V usage is TRBV9 and J usage is TRBJ1-4; tentative D call: TRBD1 (5 bases). The germline gives CDR1 SGDLS, CDR2 YYNGEE. The ends were cut back, 0 bases at V and 2 bases at J, with 8 bases in the middle. CDR3 length: 15 amino acids. The CDR3 DNA sequence: TGTGCCAGCAGCGTAGGGGGGATGACTAATGAAAAACTGTTTTTT. This codes for CASSVGGMTNEKLFF.

This clone showed up just a few times. The rearrangement joins TRBV6-1 to TRBJ2-2; D gene unclear. Germline loops: CDR1 MNHNS, CDR2 SASEGT. Between the trimmed V and J ends, which lost 2 bases and 4 bases, there was a span of 8 bases. The length of the CDR3 is 14 residues. The CDR3 DNA follows: TGTGCCAGCAGTGAAAGGCATCTCACCGGGGAGCTGTTTTTT. Protein: CASSERHLTGELFF.

CDR3 protein: CASGGKALPVSPLHF. For the CDR3, the DNA is TGCGCCAGCGGGGGCAAGGCACTACCAGTCTCACCCCTCCACTTT. V gene TRBV5-1 combines with J gene TRBJ1-6, with a weak D call TRBD1 (6 bases). The CDR3 loop spans 15 amino acids. The V gene's germline CDR1 is SGHRS and CDR2 YFSETQ. V gave up 7 bases and J gave up 10 bases, with 21 bases separating them.

The rearrangement joins TRBV18 to TRBJ2-2; 8 bases agree with TRBD1. The CDR3 sequence is 16 residues long. The germline V gene encodes CDR1 KGHSH and CDR2 LQKENI. Trimming removed 4 bases from V and 1 base from J; junction bases left unmatched: 5. CDR3 amino acids: CASSLRQGQNTGELFF. The CDR3 nucleotides read TGTGCCAGCTCACTTCGACAGGGGCAGAACACCGGGGAGCTGTTTTTT.

This clone was found once. The V gene is TRBV19, the J gene TRBJ1-5, with TRBD1 as a possible D gene (5 bases). In germline, CDR1 is LNHDA, CDR2 SQIVND (reference sequence). This CDR3 has 18 amino acids. Trimming took 4 bases from V and 0 from J, leaving 19 bases between them. CDR3 DNA sequence: TGTGCCAGTAGTAGGGGAGGGCCCGGGGGGTATAGCAATCAGCCCCAGCATTTT. It specifies CASSRGGPGGYSNQPQHF.

The rearrangement links TRBV3-1 (or the pseudogene TRBV3-2) to TRBJ2-3, with D uncertain. Germline V lookup: CDR1 LGHDT, CDR2 YNNKEL (reference sequence). V was shortened by 4 bases and J by 6 bases, with 11 bases between the two germline ends. The length of the CDR3 is 13 residues. The CDR3 loop reads CASSPRSRDTQYF. The CDR3 nucleotides are TGTGCCAGCAGCCCCCGTTCGCGGGATACGCAGTATTTT.